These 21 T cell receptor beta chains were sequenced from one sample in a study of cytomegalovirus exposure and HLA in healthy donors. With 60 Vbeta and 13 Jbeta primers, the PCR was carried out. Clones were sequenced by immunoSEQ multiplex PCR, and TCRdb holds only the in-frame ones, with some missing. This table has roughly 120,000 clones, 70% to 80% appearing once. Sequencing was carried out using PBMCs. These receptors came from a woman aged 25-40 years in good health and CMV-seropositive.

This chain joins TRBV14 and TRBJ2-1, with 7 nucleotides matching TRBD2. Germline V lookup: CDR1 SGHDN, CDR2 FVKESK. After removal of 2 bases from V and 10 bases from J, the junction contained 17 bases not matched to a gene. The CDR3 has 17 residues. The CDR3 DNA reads TGTGCCAGCAGCCAACAACCGGTGGGACTATTTCTTCGGGAGCAGTTCTTC. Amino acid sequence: CASSQQPVGLFLREQFF. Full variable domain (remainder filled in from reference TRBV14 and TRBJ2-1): EAGVTQFPSHSVIEKGQTVTLRCDPISGHDNLYWYRRVMGKEIKFLLHFVKESKQDESGMPNNRFLAERTGGTYSTLKVQPAELEDSGVYFCASSQQPVGLFLREQFFGPGTRLTVL.

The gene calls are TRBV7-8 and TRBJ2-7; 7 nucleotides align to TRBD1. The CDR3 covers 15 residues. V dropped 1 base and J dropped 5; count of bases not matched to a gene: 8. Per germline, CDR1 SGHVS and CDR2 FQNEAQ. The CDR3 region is CASSLGATGPHEQYF. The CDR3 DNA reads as TGTGCCAGCAGCTTAGGGGCGACAGGGCCCCACGAGCAGTACTTC.

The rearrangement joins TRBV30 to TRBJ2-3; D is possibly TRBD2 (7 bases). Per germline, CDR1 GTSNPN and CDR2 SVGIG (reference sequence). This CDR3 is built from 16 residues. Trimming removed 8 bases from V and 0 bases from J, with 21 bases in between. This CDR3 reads CARGAGKLSSTDTQYF. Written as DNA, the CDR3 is TGTGCCCGGGGGGCGGGAAAACTATCTAGCACAGATACGCAGTATTTT.

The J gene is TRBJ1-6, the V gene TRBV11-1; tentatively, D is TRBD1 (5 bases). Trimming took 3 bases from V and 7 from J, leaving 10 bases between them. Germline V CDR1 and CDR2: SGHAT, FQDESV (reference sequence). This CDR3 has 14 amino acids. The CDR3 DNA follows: TGTGCCAGCAGCTTTCGGGGGGAGAATTCACCCCTCCACTTT. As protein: CASSFRGENSPLHF.

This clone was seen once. CDR3 loop: CASRRTGEGLDGYTF. DNA of the CDR3: TGTGCCAGCAGAAGGACAGGGGAGGGGTTAGATGGCTACACCTTC. The V call is TRBV5-4, the J call TRBJ1-2; 9 bases agree with TRBD1. Unmatched junction bases numbered 11, after V lost 5 bases and J lost 6 bases. The CDR3 contains 15 residues. Germline CDR1 and CDR2: SGHNT and YYREEE (reference sequence).

CDR3 protein: CASSPRLAGPDSTAKNIQYF. The CDR3 coding sequence is TGCGCCAGCAGCCCTAGACTAGCGGGGCCCGACTCAACAGCCAAAAACATTCAGTACTTC. The genes are TRBV5-1 and TRBJ2-4; 11 bases fit TRBD2. The length of the CDR3 is 20 residues. V was pared by 4 bases and J by 0 bases, with 15 bases of the junction left unmatched. Germline CDR1 is SGHRS and CDR2 is YFSETQ.

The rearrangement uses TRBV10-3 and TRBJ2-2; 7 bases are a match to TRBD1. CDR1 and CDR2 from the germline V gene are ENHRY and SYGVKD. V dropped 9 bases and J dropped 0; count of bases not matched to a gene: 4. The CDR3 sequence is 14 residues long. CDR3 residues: CAIGTDANTGELFF. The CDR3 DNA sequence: TGTGCCATTGGGACAGATGCGAACACCGGGGAGCTGTTTTTT.

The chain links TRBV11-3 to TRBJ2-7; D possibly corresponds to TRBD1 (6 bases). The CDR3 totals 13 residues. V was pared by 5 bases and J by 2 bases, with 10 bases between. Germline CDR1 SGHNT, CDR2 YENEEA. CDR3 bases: TGTGCCAGCAGCCCCACAGGGCCCTACGAGCAGTACTTC. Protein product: CASSPTGPYEQYF.

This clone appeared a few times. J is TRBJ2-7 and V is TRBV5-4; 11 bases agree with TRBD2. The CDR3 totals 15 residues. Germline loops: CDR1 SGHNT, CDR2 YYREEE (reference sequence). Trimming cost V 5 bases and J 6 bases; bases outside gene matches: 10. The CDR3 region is CASRWGGLAGGEQYF. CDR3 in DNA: TGTGCCAGCAGGTGGGGTGGGCTAGCGGGAGGCGAGCAGTACTTC.

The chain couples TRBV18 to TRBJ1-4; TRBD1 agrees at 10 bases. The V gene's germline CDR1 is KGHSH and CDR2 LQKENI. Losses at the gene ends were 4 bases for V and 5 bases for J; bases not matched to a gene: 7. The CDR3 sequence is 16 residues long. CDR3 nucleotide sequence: TGTGCCAGCTCACTACGTCAGGACAGGGGGAATGAAAAACTGTTTTTT. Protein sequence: CASSLRQDRGNEKLFF.

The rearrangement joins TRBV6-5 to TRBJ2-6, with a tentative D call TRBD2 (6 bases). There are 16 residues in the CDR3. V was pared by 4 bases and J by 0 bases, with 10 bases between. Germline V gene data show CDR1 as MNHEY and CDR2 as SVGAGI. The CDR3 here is CASSFGRSSGANVLTF. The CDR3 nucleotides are TGTGCCAGCAGTTTCGGGAGAAGCTCTGGGGCCAACGTCCTGACTTTC.

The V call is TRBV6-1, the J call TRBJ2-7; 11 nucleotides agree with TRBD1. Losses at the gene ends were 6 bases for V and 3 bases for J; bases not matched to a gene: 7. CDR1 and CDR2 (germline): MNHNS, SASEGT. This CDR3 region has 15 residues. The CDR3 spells CASRTGTGGYYEQYF. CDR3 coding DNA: TGTGCCAGCAGGACCGGGACAGGGGGGTACTACGAGCAGTACTTC.

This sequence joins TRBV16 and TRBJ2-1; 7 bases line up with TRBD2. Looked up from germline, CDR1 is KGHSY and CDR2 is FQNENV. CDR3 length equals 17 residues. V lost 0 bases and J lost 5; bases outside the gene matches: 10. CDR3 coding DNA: TGTGCCAGCAGCCAATCCCGATGGCCAGGGAGGGACAATGAGCAGTTCTTC. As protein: CASSQSRWPGRDNEQFF.

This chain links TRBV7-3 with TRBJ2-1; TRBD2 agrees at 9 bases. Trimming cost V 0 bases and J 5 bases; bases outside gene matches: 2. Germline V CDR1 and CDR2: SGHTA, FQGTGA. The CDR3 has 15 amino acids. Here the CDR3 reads CASSLTAGGHNEQFF. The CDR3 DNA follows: TGTGCCAGCAGCTTAACGGCGGGGGGGCACAATGAGCAGTTCTTC.

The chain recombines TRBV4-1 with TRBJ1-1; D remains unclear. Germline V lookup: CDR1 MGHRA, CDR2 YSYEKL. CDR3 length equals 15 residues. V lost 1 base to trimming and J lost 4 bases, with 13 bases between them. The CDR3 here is CASSQAIYRSTEAFF. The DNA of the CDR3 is TGCGCCAGCAGCCAAGCTATTTACCGTAGCACTGAAGCTTTCTTT.

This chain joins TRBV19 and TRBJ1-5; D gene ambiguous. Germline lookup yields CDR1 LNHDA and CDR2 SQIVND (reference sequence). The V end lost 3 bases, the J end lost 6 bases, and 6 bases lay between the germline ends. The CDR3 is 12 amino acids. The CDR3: CASSMVAQPQHF. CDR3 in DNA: TGTGCCAGTAGTATGGTGGCTCAGCCCCAGCATTTT.

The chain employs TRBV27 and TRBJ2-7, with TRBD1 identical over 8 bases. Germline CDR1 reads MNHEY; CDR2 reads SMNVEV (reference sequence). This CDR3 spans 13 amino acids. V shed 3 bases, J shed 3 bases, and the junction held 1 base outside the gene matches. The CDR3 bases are TGTGCCAGCAGTTTCGGGACAGGCTACGAGCAGTACTTC. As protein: CASSFGTGYEQYF.

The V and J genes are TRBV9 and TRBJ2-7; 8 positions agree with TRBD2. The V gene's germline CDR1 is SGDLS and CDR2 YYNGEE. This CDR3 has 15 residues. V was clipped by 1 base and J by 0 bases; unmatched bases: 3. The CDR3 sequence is CASSVSGGPSYEQYF. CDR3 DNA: TGTGCCAGCAGCGTATCGGGGGGGCCCTCCTACGAGCAGTACTTC. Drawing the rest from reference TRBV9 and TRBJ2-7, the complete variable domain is DSGVTQTPKHLITATGQRVTLRCSPRSGDLSVYWYQQSLDQGLQFLIQYYNGEERAKGNILERFSAQQFPDLHSELNLSSLELGDSALYFCASSVSGGPSYEQYFGPGTRLTVT.

The CDR3 bases are TGTGCCAGCCGTAGGGACACCTCTGGGGCCAACGTCCTGACTTTC. Translated: CASRRDTSGANVLTF. The chain couples TRBV19 to TRBJ2-6; possible D gene TRBD1, 6 bases. The V gene's germline CDR1 is LNHDA and CDR2 SQIVND (reference sequence). This CDR3 is 15 amino acids long. V was cut by 9 bases and J by 0 bases, with 12 bases left in between.

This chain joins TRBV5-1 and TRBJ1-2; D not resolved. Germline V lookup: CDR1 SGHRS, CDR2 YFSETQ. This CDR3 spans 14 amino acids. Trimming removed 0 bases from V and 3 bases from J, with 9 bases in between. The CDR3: CASSLAEGDYGYTF. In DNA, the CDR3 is TGCGCCAGCAGCTTGGCGGAGGGAGACTATGGCTACACCTTC.

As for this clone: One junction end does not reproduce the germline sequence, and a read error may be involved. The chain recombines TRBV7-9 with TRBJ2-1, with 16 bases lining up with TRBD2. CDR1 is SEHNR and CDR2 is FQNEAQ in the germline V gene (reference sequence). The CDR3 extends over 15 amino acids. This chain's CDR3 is CSSSLGTSGGEKQFF. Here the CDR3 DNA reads TGTTCCAGCAGCTTAGGGACTAGCGGGGGGGAAAAGCAGTTCTTC. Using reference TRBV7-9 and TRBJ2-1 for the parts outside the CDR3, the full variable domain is DTGVSQNPRHKITKRGQNVTFRCDPISEHNRLYWYRQTLGQGPEFLTYFQNEAQLEKSRLLSDRFSAERPKGSFSTLEIQRTEQGDSAMYLCSSSLGTSGGEKQFFGPGTRLTVL.